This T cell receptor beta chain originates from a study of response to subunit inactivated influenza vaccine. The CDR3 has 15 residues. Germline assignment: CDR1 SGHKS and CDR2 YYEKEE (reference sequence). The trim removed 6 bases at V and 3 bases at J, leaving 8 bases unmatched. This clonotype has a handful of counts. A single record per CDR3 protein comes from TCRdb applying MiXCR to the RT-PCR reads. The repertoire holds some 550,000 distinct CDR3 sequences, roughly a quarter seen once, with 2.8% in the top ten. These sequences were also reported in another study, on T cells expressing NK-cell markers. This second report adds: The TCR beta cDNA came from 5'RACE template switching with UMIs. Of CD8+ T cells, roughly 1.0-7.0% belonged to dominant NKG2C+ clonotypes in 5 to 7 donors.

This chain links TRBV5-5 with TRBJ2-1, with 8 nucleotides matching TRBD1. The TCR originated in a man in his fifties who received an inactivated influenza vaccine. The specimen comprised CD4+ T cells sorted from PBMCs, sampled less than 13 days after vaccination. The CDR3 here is CASTLNRGFYNEQFF. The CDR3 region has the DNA TGTGCCAGCACCCTAAACAGGGGGTTCTACAATGAGCAGTTCTTC.